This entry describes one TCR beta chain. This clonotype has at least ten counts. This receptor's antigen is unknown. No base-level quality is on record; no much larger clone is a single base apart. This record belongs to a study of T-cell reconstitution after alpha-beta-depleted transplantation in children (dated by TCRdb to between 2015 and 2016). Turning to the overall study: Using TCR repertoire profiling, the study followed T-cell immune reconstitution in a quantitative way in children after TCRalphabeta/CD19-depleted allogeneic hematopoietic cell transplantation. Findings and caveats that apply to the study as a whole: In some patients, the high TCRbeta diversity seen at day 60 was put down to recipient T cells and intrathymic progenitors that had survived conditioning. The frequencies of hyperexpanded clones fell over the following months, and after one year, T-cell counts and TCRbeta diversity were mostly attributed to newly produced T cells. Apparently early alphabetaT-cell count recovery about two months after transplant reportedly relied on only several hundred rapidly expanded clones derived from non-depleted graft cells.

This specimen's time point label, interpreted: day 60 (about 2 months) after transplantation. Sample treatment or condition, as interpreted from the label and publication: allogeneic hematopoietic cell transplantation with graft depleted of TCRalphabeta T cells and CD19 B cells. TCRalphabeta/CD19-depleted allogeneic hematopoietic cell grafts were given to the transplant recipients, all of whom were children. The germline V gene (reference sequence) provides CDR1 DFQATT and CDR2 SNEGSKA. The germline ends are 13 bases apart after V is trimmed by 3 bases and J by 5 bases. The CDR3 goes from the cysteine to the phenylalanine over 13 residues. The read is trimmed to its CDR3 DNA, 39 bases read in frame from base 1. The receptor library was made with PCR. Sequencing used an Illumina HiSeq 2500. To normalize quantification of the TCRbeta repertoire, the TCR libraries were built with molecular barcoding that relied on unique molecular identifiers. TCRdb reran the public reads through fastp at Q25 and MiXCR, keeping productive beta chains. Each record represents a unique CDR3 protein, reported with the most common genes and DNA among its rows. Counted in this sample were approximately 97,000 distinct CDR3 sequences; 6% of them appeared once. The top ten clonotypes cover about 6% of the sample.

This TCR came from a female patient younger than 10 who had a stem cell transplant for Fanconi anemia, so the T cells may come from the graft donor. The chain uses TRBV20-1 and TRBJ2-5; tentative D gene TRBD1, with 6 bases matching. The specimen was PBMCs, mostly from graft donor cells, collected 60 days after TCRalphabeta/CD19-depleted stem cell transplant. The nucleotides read TGCAGTGCTAGTAAAGGGCAGGGGGAGACCCAGTACTTC. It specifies CSASKGQGETQYF.